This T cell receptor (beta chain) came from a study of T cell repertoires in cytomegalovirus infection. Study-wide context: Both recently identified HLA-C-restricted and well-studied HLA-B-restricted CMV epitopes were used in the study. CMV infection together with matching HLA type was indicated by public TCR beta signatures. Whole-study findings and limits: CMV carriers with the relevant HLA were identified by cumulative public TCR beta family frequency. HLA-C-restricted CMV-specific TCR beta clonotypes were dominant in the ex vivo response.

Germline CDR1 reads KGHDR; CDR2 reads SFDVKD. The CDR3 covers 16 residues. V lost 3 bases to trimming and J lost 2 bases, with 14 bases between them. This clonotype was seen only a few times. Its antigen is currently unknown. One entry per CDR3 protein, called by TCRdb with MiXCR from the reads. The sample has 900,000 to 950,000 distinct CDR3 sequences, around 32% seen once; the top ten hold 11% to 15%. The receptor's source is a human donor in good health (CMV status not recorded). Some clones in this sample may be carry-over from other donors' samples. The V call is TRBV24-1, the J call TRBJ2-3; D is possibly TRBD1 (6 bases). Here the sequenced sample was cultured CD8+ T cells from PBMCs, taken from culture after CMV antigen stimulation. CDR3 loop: CATSDKGRGYTDTQYF. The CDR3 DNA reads TGTGCCACCAGTGATAAGGGCAGGGGATACACAGATACGCAGTATTTT.